Sequencing of this TCR beta chain was carried out in a study of regulatory T cells in long-lasting Graves disease. For TCR beta, libraries came from iRepertoire HTBI primers and Arm-PCR of CDR3 regions. One entry per CDR3 protein results from TCRdb running MiXCR on the multiplex PCR reads. The table records about 420,000 distinct CDR3 sequences, about a sixth of them present only once. The CDR3 is 15 residues long. The germline V gene has CDR1 PRHDT and CDR2 FYEKMQ (reference sequence). The V end was cut by 5 bases, the J end by 2 bases, with 15 bases between. Time point: newly diagnosed GD, antithyroid drugs for less than 3 months. Generation of the TCR library employed RNA extracted from PBMCs. The same specimen was also included in a second study, on T cells in Graves' hyperthyroidism and ophthalmopathy.

The clonotype comes from a young woman with Graves disease. The V gene is TRBV13, the J gene TRBJ2-5; D may be TRBD1 (5 bases). Source: peripheral blood mononuclear cells (PBMCs), taken at new diagnosis, from a patient treated with antithyroid drugs. The CDR3 protein is CASSQDIQGQETQYF. DNA of the CDR3: TGTGCCAGCAGCCAAGATATTCAGGGTCAAGAGACCCAGTACTTC.